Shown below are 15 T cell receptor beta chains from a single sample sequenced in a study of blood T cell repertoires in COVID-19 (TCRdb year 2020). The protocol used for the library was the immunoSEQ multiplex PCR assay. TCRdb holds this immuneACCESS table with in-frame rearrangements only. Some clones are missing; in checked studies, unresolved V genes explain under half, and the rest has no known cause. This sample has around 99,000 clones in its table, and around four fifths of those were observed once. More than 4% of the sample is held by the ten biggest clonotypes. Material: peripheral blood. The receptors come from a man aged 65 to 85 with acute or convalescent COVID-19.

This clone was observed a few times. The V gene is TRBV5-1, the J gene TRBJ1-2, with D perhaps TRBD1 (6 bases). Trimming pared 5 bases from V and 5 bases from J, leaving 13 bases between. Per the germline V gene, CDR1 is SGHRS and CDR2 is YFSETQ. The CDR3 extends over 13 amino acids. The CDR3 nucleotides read TGCGCCAGCAGTCCAGGGGCGACATATGGCTACACCTTC. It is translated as CASSPGATYGYTF.

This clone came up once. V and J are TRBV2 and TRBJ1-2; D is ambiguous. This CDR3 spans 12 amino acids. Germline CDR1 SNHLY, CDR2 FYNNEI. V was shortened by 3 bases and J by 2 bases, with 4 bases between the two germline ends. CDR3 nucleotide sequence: TGTGCCAGCAGTGAGTCAAACTATGGCTACACCTTC. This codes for CASSESNYGYTF.

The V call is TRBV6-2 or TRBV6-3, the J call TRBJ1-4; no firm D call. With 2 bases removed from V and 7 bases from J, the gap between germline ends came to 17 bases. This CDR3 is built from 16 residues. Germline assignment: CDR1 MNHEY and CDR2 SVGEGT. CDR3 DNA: TGTGCCAGCAGTTACGGCCTGGACGGGAAGTTTGAAAAACTGTTTTTT. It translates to CASSYGLDGKFEKLFF.

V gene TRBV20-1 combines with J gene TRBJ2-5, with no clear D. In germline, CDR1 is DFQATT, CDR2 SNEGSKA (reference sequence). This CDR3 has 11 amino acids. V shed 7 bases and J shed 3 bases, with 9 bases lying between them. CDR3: CSVETEETQYF. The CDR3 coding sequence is TGCAGTGTGGAGACGGAAGAGACCCAGTACTTC.

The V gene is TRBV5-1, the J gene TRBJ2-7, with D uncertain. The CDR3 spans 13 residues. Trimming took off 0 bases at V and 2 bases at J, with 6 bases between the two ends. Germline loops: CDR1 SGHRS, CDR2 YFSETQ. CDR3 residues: CASSLAGTYEQYF. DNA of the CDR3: TGCGCCAGCAGCTTGGCCGGTACCTACGAGCAGTACTTC.

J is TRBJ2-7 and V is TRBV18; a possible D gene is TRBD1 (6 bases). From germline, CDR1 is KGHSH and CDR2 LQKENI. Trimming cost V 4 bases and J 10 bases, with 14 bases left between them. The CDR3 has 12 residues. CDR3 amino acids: CASSRPQGRQYF. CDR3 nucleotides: TGTGCCAGCTCACGCCCCCAGGGGCGACAGTACTTC.

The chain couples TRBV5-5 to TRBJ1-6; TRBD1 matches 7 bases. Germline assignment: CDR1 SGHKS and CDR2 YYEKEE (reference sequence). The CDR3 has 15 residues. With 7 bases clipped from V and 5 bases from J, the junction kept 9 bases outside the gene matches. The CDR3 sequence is CASFRGAFDNSPLHF. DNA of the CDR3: TGTGCCAGCTTCAGGGGGGCCTTCGATAATTCACCCCTCCACTTT.

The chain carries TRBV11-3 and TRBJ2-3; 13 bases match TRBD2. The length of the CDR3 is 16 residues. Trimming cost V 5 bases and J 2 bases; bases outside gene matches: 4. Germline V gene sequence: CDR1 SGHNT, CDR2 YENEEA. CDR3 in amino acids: CASSQGLAGPTDTQYF. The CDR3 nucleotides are TGTGCCAGCAGCCAGGGACTAGCGGGGCCCACAGATACGCAGTATTTT.

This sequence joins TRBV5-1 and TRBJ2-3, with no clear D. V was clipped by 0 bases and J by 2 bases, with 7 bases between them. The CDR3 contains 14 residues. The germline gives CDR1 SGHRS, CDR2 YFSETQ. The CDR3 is CASSLGLNTDTQYF. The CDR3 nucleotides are TGCGCCAGCAGCTTGGGGCTTAACACAGATACGCAGTATTTT.

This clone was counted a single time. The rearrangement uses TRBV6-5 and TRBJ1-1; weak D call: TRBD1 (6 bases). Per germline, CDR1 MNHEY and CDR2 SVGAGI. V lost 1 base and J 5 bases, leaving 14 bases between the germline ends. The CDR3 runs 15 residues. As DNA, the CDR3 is TGTGCCAGCAGTTACTTGTACAGGGAACCTACTGAAGCTTTCTTT. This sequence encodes CASSYLYREPTEAFF.

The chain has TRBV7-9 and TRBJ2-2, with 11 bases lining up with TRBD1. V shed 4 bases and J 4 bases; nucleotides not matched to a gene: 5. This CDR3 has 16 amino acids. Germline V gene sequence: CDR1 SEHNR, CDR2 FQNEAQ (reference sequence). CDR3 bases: TGTGCCAGCAGCTCGCCGGGACAGGGGGGCACCGGGGAGCTGTTTTTT. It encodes CASSSPGQGGTGELFF.

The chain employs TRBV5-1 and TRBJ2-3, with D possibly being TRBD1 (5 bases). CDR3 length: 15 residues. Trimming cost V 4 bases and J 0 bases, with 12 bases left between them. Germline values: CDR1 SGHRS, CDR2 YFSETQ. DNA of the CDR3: TGCGCCAGCAGCGCGATCAGGGCTAGCACAGATACGCAGTATTTT. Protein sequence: CASSAIRASTDTQYF.

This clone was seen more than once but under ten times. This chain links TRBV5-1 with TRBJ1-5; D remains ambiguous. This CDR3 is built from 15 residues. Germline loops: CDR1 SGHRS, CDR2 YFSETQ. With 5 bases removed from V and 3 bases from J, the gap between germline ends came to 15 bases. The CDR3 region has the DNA TGCGCCAGCAGTTCCGGGTCCGGGGACAATCAGCCCCAGCATTTT. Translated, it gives CASSSGSGDNQPQHF.

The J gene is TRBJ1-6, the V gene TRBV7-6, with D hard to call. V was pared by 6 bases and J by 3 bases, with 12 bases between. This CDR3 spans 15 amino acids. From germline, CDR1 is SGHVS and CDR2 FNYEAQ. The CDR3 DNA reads TGTGCCAGCAGACAAGATGGGAGCTATAATTCACCCCTCCACTTT. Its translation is CASRQDGSYNSPLHF.

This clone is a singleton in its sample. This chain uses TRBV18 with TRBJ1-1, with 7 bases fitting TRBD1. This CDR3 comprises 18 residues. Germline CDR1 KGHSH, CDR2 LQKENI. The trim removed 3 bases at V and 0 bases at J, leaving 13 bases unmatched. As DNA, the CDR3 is TGTGCCAGCTCACCGACAAGGACAGGTTCGGGATTGAACACTGAAGCTTTCTTT. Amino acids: CASSPTRTGSGLNTEAFF.